A single sample is the source of the 9 T cell receptor beta chains below, sequenced in a study of shared clonotypes between healthy human individuals. The method was immunoSEQ multiplex PCR; TCRdb's version includes in-frame clones alone and lacks a portion of them. Here the sample spans approximately 2,000,000 clones, over 85% being singletons. Naive CD8 cells lacked CD45RO and underwent positive selection for CCR7, leaving out terminally differentiated effector memory CD45RA+ cells. The sequenced sample consisted of naive CD8+ T cells from PBMCs. The source of these receptors is a man between 18 and 35 years old in good health. Some clones in this sample may be carry-over from other donors' samples.

A remark on this clone: This same CDR3 is encoded by further DNA sequences in the sample. J is TRBJ1-2 and V is TRBV27; tentatively, D is TRBD1 (6 bases). The germline V gene has CDR1 MNHEY and CDR2 SMNVEV (reference sequence). CDR3 size: 13 residues. Trimming removed 5 bases from V and 5 bases from J, with 12 bases in between. The CDR3: CASSPGAPYGYTF. The CDR3 DNA reads as TGTGCCAGCAGTCCGGGGGCGCCATATGGCTACACCTTC.

V and J are TRBV10-3 and TRBJ2-1; 13 bases are shared with TRBD2. This CDR3 contains 16 residues. Looked up from germline, CDR1 is ENHRY and CDR2 is SYGVKD. Trimming removed 2 bases from V and 3 bases from J; junction bases left unmatched: 1. In DNA form, the CDR3 reads TGTGCCATCAGTGAGGGGACTAGCGGGATCTACAATGAGCAGTTCTTC. This sequence encodes CAISEGTSGIYNEQFF.

The chain combines TRBV28 with TRBJ1-2; 10 bases are shared with TRBD1. Looked up from germline, CDR1 is MDHEN and CDR2 is SYDVKM. The CDR3 covers 17 residues. Trimming took 5 bases from V and 6 from J; bases not matched to a gene: 15. The CDR3 DNA reads TGTGCCAGCAGTACCGATATAGAGACAGGGGGCAGTCATGGCTACACCTTC. Translation gives CASSTDIETGGSHGYTF.

The chain joins TRBV4-3 to TRBJ2-1; the D call may be TRBD1 or TRBD2 (5 bases each). The CDR3 sequence is 14 residues long. Between the trimmed V and J ends, which lost 8 bases and 14 bases, there was a span of 25 bases. Germline values: CDR1 LGHNA, CDR2 YSLEER. CDR3 nucleotides: TGCGCCAGCTCCCCCGGGACCCGCGTGCCGGAGGAGTTCTTC. Translating gives CASSPGTRVPEEFF.

This clone showed up many times. V and J are TRBV28 and TRBJ2-7; weak D call: TRBD1 (6 bases). V lost 5 bases, J lost 1 base, and 18 bases lay in between. From germline, CDR1 is MDHEN and CDR2 SYDVKM. The CDR3 consists of 16 residues. This CDR3 reads CASSTSAQGRSYEQYF. Here the CDR3 DNA reads TGTGCCAGCAGTACTTCAGCACAGGGCCGTTCCTACGAGCAGTACTTC.

This chain joins TRBV19 and TRBJ1-1, with a tentative D call TRBD1 (5 bases). CDR1 is LNHDA and CDR2 is SQIVND in the germline V gene (reference sequence). V lost 7 bases and J lost 1, with 13 bases in between. This CDR3 spans 14 amino acids. This CDR3 is CASMGYRRNTEAFF. The DNA of the CDR3 is TGTGCCAGTATGGGCTACAGGAGGAACACTGAAGCTTTCTTT.

V and J are TRBV7-8 and TRBJ2-5; D gene uncertain. Trimming pared 1 base from V and 5 bases from J, leaving 8 bases between. Germline V gives CDR1 SGHVS, CDR2 FQNEAQ. The CDR3 is made up of 13 amino acids. CDR3 region: CASSLVGSETQYF. The CDR3 DNA sequence: TGTGCCAGCAGCTTAGTCGGAAGCGAGACCCAGTACTTC.

V is TRBV27 and J is TRBJ2-1, with D perhaps matching TRBD1 or TRBD2 (5 bases each). Germline CDR1 reads MNHEY; CDR2 reads SMNVEV (reference sequence). The ends were cut back, 8 bases at V and 15 bases at J, with 17 bases in the middle. The CDR3 covers 11 residues. The DNA of the CDR3 is TGTGCCAGCCAGGGCCCACTAGGGACGTTCTTC. It specifies CASQGPLGTFF.

The chain uses TRBV28 and TRBJ1-4; a weak D match, TRBD1 (5 bases). V lost 2 bases, J lost 8 bases, and 12 bases lay in between. This CDR3 is built from 14 residues. Germline V gives CDR1 MDHEN, CDR2 SYDVKM. The CDR3 sequence: CASSLRFGAEKLFF. CDR3 coding DNA: TGTGCCAGCAGTTTACGTTTTGGGGCCGAAAAACTGTTTTTT.